Below, 7 T cell receptor beta chains from the same sample are listed, as sequenced in a study of cytomegalovirus exposure and HLA in healthy donors. Primers included in the PCR were 60 Vbeta and 13 Jbeta primers. TCRdb's table, derived via immunoSEQ multiplex PCR, lists solely in-frame clones and lacks some. The sample features some 60,000 clones, with less than 4.5% in its top ten. The specimen sequenced was PBMCs. These receptors originate from a male donor in good health and CMV-seronegative.

V and J are TRBV28 and TRBJ2-7, with a weak D call TRBD1 (5 bases). With 5 bases removed from V and 0 bases from J, the gap between germline ends came to 11 bases. The germline CDR1 and CDR2 sequences are MDHEN and SYDVKM. The length of the CDR3 is 14 residues. The CDR3 sequence: CASSGAGISYEQYF. The DNA of the CDR3 is TGTGCCAGCAGTGGGGCAGGGATCTCCTACGAGCAGTACTTC.

The chain has TRBV9 and TRBJ1-2; D is unresolved. The CDR3 sequence is 13 residues long. The germline V and J ends were trimmed by 0 bases and 2 bases, with 5 bases remaining between them. The germline V gene has CDR1 SGDLS and CDR2 YYNGEE. CDR3 in DNA: TGTGCCAGCAGCGTAGAACAGAACTATGGCTACACCTTC. It is translated as CASSVEQNYGYTF. Drawing the rest from reference TRBV9 and TRBJ1-2, the complete variable domain is DSGVTQTPKHLITATGQRVTLRCSPRSGDLSVYWYQQSLDQGLQFLIQYYNGEERAKGNILERFSAQQFPDLHSELNLSSLELGDSALYFCASSVEQNYGYTFGSGTRLTVV.

V is TRBV30 and J is TRBJ1-6, with D maybe TRBD1 (6 bases). The CDR3 length is 12 residues. The V end was cut by 3 bases, the J end by 10 bases, with 10 bases between. CDR1 and CDR2 from the germline V gene are GTSNPN and SVGIG (reference sequence). The CDR3 nucleotides read TGTGCCTGGAGCGAACAGGGCTCACCCCTCCACTTT. Amino acids: CAWSEQGSPLHF. Full variable domain (rest looked up from reference TRBV30 and TRBJ1-6): SQTIHQWPATLVQPVGSPLSLECTVEGTSNPNLYWYRQAAGRGLQLLFYSVGIGQISSEVPQNLSASRPQDRQFILSSKKLLLSDSGFYLCAWSEQGSPLHFGNGTRLTVT.

The chain couples TRBV4-1 to TRBJ2-7; TRBD2 matches 10 bases. Unmatched junction bases numbered 7, after V lost 4 bases and J lost 7 bases. Germline lookup yields CDR1 MGHRA and CDR2 YSYEKL. The CDR3 covers 14 residues. Here the CDR3 reads CASSRASGSKEQYF. The CDR3 region has the DNA TGCGCCAGCAGCCGGGCTAGCGGGAGCAAGGAGCAGTACTTC.

This CDR3 is CASSLVRNEQFF. DNA for the CDR3: TGTGCCAGCAGCTTAGTGAGGAATGAGCAGTTCTTC. The J gene is TRBJ2-1, the V gene TRBV11-2; D is unresolved. Germline V CDR1 and CDR2: SGHAT, FQNNGV. Trimming removed 1 base from V and 7 bases from J, with 5 bases in between. The CDR3 contains 12 residues.

This rearrangement joins TRBV4-3 to TRBJ2-5, with D maybe TRBD1 (6 bases). Germline loops: CDR1 LGHNA, CDR2 YSLEER. Trimming shortened V by 0 bases and J by 3 bases, and 14 bases separated the two germline ends. The CDR3 is 16 residues long. The DNA for the CDR3 is TGCGCCAGCAGCCAAGAAGGTGGGACACGAAAAGAGACCCAGTACTTC. This sequence encodes CASSQEGGTRKETQYF.

The V gene is TRBV18, the J gene TRBJ2-1; no reliable D call. This CDR3 contains 15 residues. V was trimmed by 6 bases and J by 7 bases, leaving 19 bases between them. CDR1 is KGHSH, CDR2 LQKENI, per germline. CDR3 in amino acids: CASSSLGLDGNEQFF. CDR3 bases: TGTGCCAGCTCCTCTCTGGGTCTTGACGGGAATGAGCAGTTCTTC.